This TCR beta chain was identified in a study of OX40 agonist ivuxolimab in advanced cancers. Overall study context: Recorded diagnoses for dose-escalation patients were hepatocellular carcinoma, melanoma, renal cell or head and neck cancer.

The method was immunoSEQ multiplex PCR; TCRdb's version includes in-frame clones alone and lacks a portion of them. The sample lists approximately 82,000 clones, just under 95% occurring once. Comment on this clone: Its antigen is still unknown.

Findings and caveats of the study: Dose levels from 0.1 to 3.0 mg/kg saw CD4+ and CD8+ blood T cells expand clonally by week 6. No determination was made of the antigen specificity of the expanded peripheral T cells. CD8+ T cells (on average) carried more expanded clones than CD4+ T cells.

The receptor's source is an adult with an advanced solid tumor such as melanoma, head and neck, liver or kidney cancer. The sample was CD4+ or CD8+ T cells sorted from blood, taken in a trial of the OX40 agonist ivuxolimab.

CDR3 sequence (DNA): TGTGCCAGCAGCGAGAGGAGGAGTGTGAACACTGAAGCTTTCTTT. Translation: CASSERRSVNTEAFF. The rearrangement joins TRBV6-1 to TRBJ1-1; D ambiguous. Germline V gene data show CDR1 as MNHNS and CDR2 as SASEGT. The CDR3 length is 15 residues. V gave up 6 bases and J gave up 0 bases, with 14 bases separating them.